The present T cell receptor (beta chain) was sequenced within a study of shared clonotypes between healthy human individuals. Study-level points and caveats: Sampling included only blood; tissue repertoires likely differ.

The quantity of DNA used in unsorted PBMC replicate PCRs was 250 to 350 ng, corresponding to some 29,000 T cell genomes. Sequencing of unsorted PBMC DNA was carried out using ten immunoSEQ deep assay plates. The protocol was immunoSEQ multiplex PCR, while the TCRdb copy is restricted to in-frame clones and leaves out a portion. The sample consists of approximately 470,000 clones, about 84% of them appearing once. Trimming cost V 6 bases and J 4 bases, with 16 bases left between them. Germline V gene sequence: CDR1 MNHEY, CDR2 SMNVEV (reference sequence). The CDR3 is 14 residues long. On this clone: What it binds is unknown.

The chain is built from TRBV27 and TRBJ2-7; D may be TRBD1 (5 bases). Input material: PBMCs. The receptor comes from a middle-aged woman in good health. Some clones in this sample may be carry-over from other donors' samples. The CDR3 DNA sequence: TGTGCCAGCAGCTTCTCCCTGGGGCCGTACGAGCAGTACTTC. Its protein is CASSFSLGPYEQYF.